This T cell receptor beta chain was sequenced in a study of T-cell reconstitution after alpha-beta-depleted transplantation in children. This clonotype has at least ten counts. Its antigen is not known. Whole-study findings and limits: Several hundred rapidly expanded clones from non-depleted graft cells reportedly supplied alpha-beta T cells about two months post-transplant.

Using unique molecular identifiers, the investigators prepared the TCRbeta library. TCRdb fed the PCR reads into MiXCR, producing one record per CDR3 protein. There are more than 200,000 distinct CDR3 sequences in the sample; roughly a quarter occur only once, and 4.5% to 5.5% lies in the top ten. Looked up from germline, CDR1 is SGHTA and CDR2 is FQGNSA. This CDR3 contains 13 residues. The V gene end was trimmed by 6 bases and the J gene end by 9 bases; junction bases not matched to a gene: 7. V is TRBV7-2 and J is TRBJ2-5; 10 bases align to TRBD1. Sequenced material: PBMCs, mostly from graft donor cells, taken 360 days after TCRalphabeta/CD19-depleted stem cell transplant. This clonotype was obtained from a female patient aged 2 to 10 who had a stem cell transplant for congenital amegakaryocytic thrombocytopenia, so the T cells may come from the graft donor. The CDR3: CASRGQGGMAQYF. In DNA form, the CDR3 reads TGTGCCAGCAGAGGACAGGGGGGAATGGCCCAGTACTTC. Full variable domain (remainder filled in from reference TRBV7-2 and TRBJ2-5): GAGVSQSPSNKVTEKGKDVELRCDPISGHTALYWYRQSLGQGLEFLIYFQGNSAPDKSGLPSDRFSAERTGGSVSTLTIQRTQQEDSAVYLCASRGQGGMAQYFGPGTRLLVL.